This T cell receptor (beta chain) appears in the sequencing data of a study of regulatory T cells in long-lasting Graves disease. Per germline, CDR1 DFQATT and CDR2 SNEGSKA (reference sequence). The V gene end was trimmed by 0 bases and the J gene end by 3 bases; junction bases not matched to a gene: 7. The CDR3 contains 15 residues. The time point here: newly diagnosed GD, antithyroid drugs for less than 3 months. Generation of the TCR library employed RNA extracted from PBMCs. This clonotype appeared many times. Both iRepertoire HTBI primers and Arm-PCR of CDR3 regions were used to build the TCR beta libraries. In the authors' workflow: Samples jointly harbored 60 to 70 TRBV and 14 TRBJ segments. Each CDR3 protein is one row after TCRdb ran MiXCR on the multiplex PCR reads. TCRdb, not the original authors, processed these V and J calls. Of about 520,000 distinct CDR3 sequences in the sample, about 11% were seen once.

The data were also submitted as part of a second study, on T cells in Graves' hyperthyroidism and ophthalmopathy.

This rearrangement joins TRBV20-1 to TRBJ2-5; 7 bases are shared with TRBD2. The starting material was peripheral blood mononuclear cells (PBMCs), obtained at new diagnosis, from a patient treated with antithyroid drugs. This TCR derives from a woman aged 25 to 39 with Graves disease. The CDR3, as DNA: TGCAGTGCTAGAGATCTAGCGGCCTCGGAAGAGACCCAGTACTTC. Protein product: CSARDLAASEETQYF.